What follows describes a single T cell receptor beta chain. Germline is not matched at one junction end, which may reflect a read error. The sample belongs to a study of blood T cell repertoires in COVID-19. On the study more broadly: The study drew acute and convalescent COVID-19 samples from the United States, Italy and Spain.

The CDR3 is made up of 12 amino acids. Sequencing was performed with immunoSEQ multiplex PCR; in TCRdb, only in-frame clones are kept and a portion is missing. This sample has 230,000 or so clones, with 90% found just once. The TCR sequence derives from an older woman with COVID-19, enrolled during active disease. Sequencing was done on a sample of peripheral blood. The J gene is TRBJ2-1, the V gene TRBV12-3 or TRBV12-4, with 7 bases aligning to TRBD1. For the CDR3, the DNA is TGTGCCAGCAGGTTAGACAGGGATGAGCAGTTCTTC. Protein product: CASRLDRDEQFF.